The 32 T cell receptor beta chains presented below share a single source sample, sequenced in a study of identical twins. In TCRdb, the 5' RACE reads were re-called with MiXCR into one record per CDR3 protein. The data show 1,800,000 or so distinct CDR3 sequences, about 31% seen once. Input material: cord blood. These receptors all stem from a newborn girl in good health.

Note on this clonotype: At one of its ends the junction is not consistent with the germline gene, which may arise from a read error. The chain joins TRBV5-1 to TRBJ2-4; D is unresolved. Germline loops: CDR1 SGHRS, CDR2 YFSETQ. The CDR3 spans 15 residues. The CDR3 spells CASSFRHPARNIQYF. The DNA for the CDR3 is TGCGCCAGCAGCTTTAGACACCCAGCCAGAAACATTCAGTACTTC.

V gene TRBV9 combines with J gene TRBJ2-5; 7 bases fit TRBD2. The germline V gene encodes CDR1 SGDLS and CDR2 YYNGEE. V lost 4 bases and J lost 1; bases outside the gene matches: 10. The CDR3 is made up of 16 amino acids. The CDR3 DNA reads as TGTGCCAGCAGCCCCCGGATAAGCGGGATCCAAGAGACCCAGTACTTC. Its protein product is CASSPRISGIQETQYF. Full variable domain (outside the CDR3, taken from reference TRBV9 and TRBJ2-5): DSGVTQTPKHLITATGQRVTLRCSPRSGDLSVYWYQQSLDQGLQFLIQYYNGEERAKGNILERFSAQQFPDLHSELNLSSLELGDSALYFCASSPRISGIQETQYFGPGTRLLVL.

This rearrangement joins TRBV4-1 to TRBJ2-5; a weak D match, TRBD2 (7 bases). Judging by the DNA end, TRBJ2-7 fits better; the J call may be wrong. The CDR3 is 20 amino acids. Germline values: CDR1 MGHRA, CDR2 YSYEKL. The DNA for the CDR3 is TGCGCCAGCAGCCACTATCTTAACGGCCGGGGGGCGAGAGGGCCCCACGAGCAGTACTTC. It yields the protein CASSHYLNGRGARGPHEQYF.

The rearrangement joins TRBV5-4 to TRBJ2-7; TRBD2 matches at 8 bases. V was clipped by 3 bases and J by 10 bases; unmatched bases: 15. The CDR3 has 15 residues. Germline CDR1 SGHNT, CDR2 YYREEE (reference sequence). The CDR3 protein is CASSWSGSGGLDQYF. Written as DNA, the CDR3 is TGTGCCAGCAGCTGGAGCGGGAGTGGCGGTTTAGACCAGTACTTC.

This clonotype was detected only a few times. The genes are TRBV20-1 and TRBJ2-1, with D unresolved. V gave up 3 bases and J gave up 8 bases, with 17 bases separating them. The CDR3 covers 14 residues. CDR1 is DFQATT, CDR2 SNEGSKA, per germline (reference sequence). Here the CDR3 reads CSASKNRPDDEQFF. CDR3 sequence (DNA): TGCAGTGCTAGTAAAAATAGGCCCGACGATGAGCAGTTCTTC.

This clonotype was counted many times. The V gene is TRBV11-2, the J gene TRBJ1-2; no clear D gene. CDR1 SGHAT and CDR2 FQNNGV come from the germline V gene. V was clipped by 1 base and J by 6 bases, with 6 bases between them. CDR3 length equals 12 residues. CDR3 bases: TGTGCCAGCAGCTTAGTAGGGAATGGCTACACCTTC. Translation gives CASSLVGNGYTF.

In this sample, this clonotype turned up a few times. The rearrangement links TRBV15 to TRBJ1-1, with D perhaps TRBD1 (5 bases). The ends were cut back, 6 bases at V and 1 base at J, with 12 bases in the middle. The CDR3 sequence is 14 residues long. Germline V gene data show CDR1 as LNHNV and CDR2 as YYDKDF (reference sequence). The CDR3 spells CATRESTGNTEAFF. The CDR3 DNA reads TGTGCCACCAGAGAATCAACAGGGAACACTGAAGCTTTCTTT.

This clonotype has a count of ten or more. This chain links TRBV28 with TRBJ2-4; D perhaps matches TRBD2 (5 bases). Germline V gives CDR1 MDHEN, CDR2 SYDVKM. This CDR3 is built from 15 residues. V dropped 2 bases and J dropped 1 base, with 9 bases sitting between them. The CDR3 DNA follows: TGTGCCAGCAGTTTAAGCGGCACTGCCAAAAACATTCAGTACTTC. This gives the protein CASSLSGTAKNIQYF.

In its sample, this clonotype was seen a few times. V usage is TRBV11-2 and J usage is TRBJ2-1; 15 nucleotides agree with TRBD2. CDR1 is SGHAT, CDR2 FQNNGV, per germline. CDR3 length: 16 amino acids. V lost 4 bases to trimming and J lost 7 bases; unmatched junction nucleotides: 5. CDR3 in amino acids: CASSSRTSGGANEQFF. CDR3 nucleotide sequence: TGTGCCAGCAGCTCGCGGACTAGCGGGGGGGCGAATGAGCAGTTCTTC.

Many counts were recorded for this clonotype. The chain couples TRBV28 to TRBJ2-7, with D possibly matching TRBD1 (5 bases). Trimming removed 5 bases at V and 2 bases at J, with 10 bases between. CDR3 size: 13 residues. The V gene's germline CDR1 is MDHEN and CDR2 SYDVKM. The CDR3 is CASSMTVTYEQYF. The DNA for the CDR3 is TGTGCCAGCAGTATGACAGTCACCTACGAGCAGTACTTC. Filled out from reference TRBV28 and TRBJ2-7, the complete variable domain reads DVKVTQSSRYLVKRTGEKVFLECVQDMDHENMFWYRQDPGLGLRLIYFSYDVKMKEKGDIPEGYSVSREKKERFSLILESASTNQTSMYLCASSMTVTYEQYFGPGTRLTVT.

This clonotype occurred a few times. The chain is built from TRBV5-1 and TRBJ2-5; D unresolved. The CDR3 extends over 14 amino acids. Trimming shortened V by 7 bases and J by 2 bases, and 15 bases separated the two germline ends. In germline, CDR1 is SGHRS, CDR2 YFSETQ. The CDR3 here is CASRLGPEQETQYF. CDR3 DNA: TGCGCCAGCCGCCTCGGACCAGAACAAGAGACCCAGTACTTC. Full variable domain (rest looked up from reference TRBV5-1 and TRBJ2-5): KAGVTQTPRYLIKTRGQQVTLSCSPISGHRSVSWYQQTPGQGLQFLFEYFSETQRNKGNFPGRFSGRQFSNSRSEMNVSTLELGDSALYLCASRLGPEQETQYFGPGTRLLVL.

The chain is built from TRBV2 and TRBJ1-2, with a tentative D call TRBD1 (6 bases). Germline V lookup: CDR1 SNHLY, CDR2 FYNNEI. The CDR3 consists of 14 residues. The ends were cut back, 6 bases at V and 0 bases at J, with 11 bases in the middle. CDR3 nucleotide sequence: TGTGCCAGCAGGGGGGCCCGAACTAACTATGGCTACACCTTC. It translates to CASRGARTNYGYTF.

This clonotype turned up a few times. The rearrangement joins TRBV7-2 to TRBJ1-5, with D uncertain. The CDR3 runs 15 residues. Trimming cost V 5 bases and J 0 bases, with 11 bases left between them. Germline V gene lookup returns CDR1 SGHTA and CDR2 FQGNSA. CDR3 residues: CASSEARYSNQPQHF. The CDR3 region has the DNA TGTGCCAGCAGCGAGGCTCGGTATAGCAATCAGCCCCAGCATTTT.

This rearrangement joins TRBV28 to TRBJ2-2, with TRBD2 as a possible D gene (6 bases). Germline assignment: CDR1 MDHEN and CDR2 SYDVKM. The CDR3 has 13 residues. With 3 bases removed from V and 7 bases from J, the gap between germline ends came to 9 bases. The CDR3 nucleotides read TGTGCCAGCAGTTTGGGGGAGGTCGGGGAGCTGTTTTTT. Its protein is CASSLGEVGELFF. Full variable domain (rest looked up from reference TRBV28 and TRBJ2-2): DVKVTQSSRYLVKRTGEKVFLECVQDMDHENMFWYRQDPGLGLRLIYFSYDVKMKEKGDIPEGYSVSREKKERFSLILESASTNQTSMYLCASSLGEVGELFFGEGSRLTVL.

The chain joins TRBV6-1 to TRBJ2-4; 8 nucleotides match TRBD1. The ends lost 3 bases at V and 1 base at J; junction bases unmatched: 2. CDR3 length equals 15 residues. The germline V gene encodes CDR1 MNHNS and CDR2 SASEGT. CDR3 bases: TGTGCCAGCAGTGACCGGGACAGGGCCAAAAACATTCAGTACTTC. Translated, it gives CASSDRDRAKNIQYF.

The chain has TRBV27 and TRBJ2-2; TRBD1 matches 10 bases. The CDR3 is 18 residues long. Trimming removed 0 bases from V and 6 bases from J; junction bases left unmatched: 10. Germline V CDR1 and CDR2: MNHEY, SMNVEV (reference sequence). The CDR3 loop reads CASSLSILWTGGAGELFF. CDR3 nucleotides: TGTGCCAGCAGTTTATCGATTCTTTGGACAGGGGGGGCCGGGGAGCTGTTTTTT.

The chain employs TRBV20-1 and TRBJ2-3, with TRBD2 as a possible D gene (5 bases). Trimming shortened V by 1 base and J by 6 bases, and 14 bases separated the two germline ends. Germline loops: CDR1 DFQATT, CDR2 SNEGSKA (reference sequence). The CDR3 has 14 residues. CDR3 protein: CSARARRAGDTQYF. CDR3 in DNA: TGCAGTGCTAGAGCAAGGCGGGCTGGGGATACGCAGTATTTT.

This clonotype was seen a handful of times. CDR3 nucleotide sequence: TGTGCCAGCAGCTTGCGCTATCTTAACCAGGGGAGTCGGGAGACCCAGTACTTC. Its translation: CASSLRYLNQGSRETQYF. V and J are TRBV13 and TRBJ2-5, with D perhaps matching TRBD1 (6 bases). Germline values: CDR1 PRHDT, CDR2 FYEKMQ (reference sequence). The CDR3 is 18 amino acids. Between the trimmed V and J ends, which lost 3 bases and 5 bases, there was a span of 25 bases.

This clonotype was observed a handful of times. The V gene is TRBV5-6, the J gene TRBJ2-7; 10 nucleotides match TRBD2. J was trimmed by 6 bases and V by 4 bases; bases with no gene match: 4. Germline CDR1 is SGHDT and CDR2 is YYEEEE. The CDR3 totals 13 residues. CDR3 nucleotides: TGTGCCAGCAGCGGGACTAGCGTTGGCGAGCAGTACTTC. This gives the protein CASSGTSVGEQYF.

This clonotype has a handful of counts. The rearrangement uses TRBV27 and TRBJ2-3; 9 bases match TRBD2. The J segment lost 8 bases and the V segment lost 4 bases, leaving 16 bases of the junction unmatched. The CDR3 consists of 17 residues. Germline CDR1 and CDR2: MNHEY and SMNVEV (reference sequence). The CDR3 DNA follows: TGTGCCAGCAGTTCCGCCGGTAGCGGGAGAGAGAGGGGTACGCAGTATTTT. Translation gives CASSSAGSGRERGTQYF.

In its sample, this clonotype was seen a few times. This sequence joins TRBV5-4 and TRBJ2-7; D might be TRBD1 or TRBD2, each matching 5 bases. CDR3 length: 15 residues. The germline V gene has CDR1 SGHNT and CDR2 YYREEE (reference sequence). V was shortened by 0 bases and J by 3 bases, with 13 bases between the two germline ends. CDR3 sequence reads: CASSLDQGAHYEQYF. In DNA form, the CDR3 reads TGTGCCAGCAGCTTGGACCAGGGAGCCCACTACGAGCAGTACTTC.

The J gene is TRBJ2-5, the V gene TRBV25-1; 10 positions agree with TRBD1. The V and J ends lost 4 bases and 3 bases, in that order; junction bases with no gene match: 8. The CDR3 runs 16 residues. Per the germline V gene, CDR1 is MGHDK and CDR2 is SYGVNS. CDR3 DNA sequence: TGTGCCAGCAGTGCTCAGACAGGGGGCTTCAAAGAGACCCAGTACTTC. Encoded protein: CASSAQTGGFKETQYF.

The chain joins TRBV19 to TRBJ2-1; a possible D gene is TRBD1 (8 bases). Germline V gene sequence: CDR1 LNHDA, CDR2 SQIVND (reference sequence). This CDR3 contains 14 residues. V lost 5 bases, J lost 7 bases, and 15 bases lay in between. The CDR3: CASSVDRGGNEQFF. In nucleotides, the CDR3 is TGTGCCAGTAGTGTCGACAGGGGAGGGAATGAGCAGTTCTTC.

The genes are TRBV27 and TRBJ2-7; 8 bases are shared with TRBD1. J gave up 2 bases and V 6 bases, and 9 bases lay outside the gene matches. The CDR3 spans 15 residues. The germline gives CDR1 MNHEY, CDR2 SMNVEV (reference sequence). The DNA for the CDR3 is TGTGCCAGCAGCGTCATGGGACAGGTCACCTACGAGCAGTACTTC. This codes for CASSVMGQVTYEQYF.

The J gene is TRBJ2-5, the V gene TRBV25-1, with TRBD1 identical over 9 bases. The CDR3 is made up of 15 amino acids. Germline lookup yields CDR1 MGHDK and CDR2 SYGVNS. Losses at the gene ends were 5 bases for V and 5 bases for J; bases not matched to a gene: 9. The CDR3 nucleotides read TGTGCCAGCAGTAAAGGAGGGACAGGGAGGGAGACCCAGTACTTC. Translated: CASSKGGTGRETQYF.

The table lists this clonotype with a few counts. The CDR3 sequence is CASSLMPGVADTQYF. The CDR3 region has the DNA TGTGCCAGCAGCTTAATGCCAGGTGTAGCAGATACGCAGTATTTT. This chain joins TRBV7-6 and TRBJ2-3, with unresolved D. The V gene lost 2 bases and the J gene lost 4 bases, with 13 bases spanning the gap. In germline, CDR1 is SGHVS, CDR2 FNYEAQ. The CDR3 is 15 residues long. Combining the CDR3 with reference TRBV7-6 and TRBJ2-3 gives the whole variable domain GAGVSQSPRYKVTKRGQDVALRCDPISGHVSLYWYRQALGQGPEFLTYFNYEAQQDKSGLPNDRFSAERPEGSISTLTIQRTEQRDSAMYRCASSLMPGVADTQYFGPGTRLTVL.

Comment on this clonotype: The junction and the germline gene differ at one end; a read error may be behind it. The CDR3 nucleotides are TGTGCCAGCAGCGAAGCTGCTAAATCGGGACAGGTCGGTCAGCCCCAGCATTTT. It specifies CASSEAAKSGQVGQPQHF. The V and J genes are TRBV2 and TRBJ1-5; TRBD1 matches 8 bases. The CDR3 covers 18 residues. Germline V gene sequence: CDR1 SNHLY, CDR2 FYNNEI. The full variable domain, with the rest looked up from reference TRBV2 and TRBJ1-5, is EPEVTQTPSHQVTQMGQEVILRCVPISNHLYFYWYRQILGQKVEFLVSFYNNEISEKSEIFDDQFSVERPDGSNFTLKIRSTKLEDSAMYFCASSEAAKSGQVGQPQHFGDGTRLSIL.

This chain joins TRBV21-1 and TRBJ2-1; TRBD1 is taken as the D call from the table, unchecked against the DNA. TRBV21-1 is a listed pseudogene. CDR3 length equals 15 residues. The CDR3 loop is CASSKVLARAIGQFF. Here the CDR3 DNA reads TGTGCCAGCAGCAAGGTTTTGGCCAGGGCTATCGGGCAGTTCTTC.

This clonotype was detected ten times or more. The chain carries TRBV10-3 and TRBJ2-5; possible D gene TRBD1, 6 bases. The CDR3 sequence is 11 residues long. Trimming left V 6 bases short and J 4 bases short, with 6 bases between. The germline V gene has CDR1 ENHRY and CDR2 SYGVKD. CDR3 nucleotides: TGTGCCATCAGACAGGGAGAGACCCAGTACTTC. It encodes CAIRQGETQYF.

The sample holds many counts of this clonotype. This CDR3 is CASRRQGNTEAFF. CDR3 DNA sequence: TGTGCCAGCAGGCGACAGGGGAACACTGAAGCTTTCTTT. This rearrangement joins TRBV28 to TRBJ1-1; 7 nucleotides align to TRBD1. Germline V gene lookup returns CDR1 MDHEN and CDR2 SYDVKM. The junction had 2 bases not matched to a gene; V was cut back by 6 bases and J by 1 base. This CDR3 spans 13 amino acids.

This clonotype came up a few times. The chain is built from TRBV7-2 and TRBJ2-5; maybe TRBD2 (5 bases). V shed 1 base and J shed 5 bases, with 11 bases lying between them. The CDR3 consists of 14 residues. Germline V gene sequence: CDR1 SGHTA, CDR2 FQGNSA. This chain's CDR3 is CASSLVGQRETQYF. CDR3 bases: TGTGCCAGCAGCTTAGTGGGCCAGCGGGAGACCCAGTACTTC.

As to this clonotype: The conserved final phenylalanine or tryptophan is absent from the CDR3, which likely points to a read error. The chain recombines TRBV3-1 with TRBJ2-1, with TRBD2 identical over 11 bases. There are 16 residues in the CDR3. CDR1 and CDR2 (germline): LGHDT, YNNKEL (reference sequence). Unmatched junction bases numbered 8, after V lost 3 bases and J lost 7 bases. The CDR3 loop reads CASSQLLAGVRNEQFY. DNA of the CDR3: TGTGCCAGCAGCCAGTTACTAGCGGGAGTACGGAATGAGCAGTTCTAC.